This TCR beta chain was documented in a study of metastatic and nonmetastatic thyroid tumors. The wider study: Malignant and benign thyroid patients had repertoires compared in peripheral blood and tumor or nodule tissue.

As originally analysed: Across clinicopathological groups, CDR3 differences served as the basis for building a distant-metastasis classifier for papillary thyroid cancer. TCRdb re-called the PCR reads via MiXCR. Clone size and V and J calls follow TCRdb, not the original study. Altogether about 59,000 clones are present, under 20% being singletons, with the ten largest covering roughly 10%. The entire patient cohort was treatment-naive prior to thyroid surgery. With regard to this clone: The antigen remains unidentified. The junction does not match germline at one end; this may be a read error.

Per germline, CDR1 MNHNS and CDR2 SASEGT. CDR3 length: 15 amino acids. Study findings and constraints: In both blood and tumor samples, TCR beta diversity was reported significantly higher for malignant than benign nodules.

The TCR was taken from a male donor with papillary thyroid cancer or a benign thyroid nodule (not recorded which). Some clones in this sample may be carry-over from other donors' samples. Sequencing was done on a sample of blood. The genes are TRBV6-1 and TRBJ2-2; the match to TRBD1 covers 7 bases. The CDR3 DNA reads as TGTGCCAGCAGCCCCTTGACAGGGTCCACCGGTGAGCTGTTTTTT. This gives the protein CASSPLTGSTGELFF.